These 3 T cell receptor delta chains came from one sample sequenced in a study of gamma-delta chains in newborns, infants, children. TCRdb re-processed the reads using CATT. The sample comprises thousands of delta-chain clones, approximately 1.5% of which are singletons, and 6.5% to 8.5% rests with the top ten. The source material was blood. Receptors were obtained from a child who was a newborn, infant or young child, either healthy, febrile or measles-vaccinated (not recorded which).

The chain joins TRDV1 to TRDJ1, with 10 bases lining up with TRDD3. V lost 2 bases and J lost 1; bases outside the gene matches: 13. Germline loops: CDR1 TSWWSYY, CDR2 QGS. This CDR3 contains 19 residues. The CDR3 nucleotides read TGTGCTCTTGGGGAAGCCGGAAGTATGGGGGATACCTTCACCGATAAACTCATCTTT. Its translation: CALGEAGSMGDTFTDKLIF.

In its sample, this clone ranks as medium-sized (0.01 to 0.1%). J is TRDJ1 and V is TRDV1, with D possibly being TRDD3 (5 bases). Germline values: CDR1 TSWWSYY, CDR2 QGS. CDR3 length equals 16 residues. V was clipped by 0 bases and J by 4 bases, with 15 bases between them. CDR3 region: CALGELPKGYGDKLIF. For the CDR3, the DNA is TGTGCTCTTGGGGAACTCCCAAAAGGATATGGCGATAAACTCATCTTT.

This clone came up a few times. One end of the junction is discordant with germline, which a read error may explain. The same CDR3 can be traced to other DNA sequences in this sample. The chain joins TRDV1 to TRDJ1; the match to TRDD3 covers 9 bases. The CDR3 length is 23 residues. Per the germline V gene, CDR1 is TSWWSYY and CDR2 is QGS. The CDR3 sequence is CALGGFWPSQLGVGDTYTDKLIF. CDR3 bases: TGTGCCCTTGGGGGTTTTTGGCCTTCCCAATTGGGGGTCGGGGATACGTACACCGATAAACTCATCTTT.